This TCR beta chain was obtained from a study of lymphopenia after photon versus proton radiotherapy. The CDR3 has 15 amino acids. V was cut by 7 bases and J by 2 bases, with 18 bases left in between. Germline CDR1 SGHAT, CDR2 FQNNGV. Study results and caveats: Authors raise, but do not show, better survival with proton therapy.

As to this clone: The antigen is unknown.

This table comes from immunoSEQ multiplex PCR, and its TCRdb copy is limited to in-frame clones, with some not included. The sample includes some 170,000 clones, about 88% of them seen just once. This rearrangement joins TRBV11-2 to TRBJ2-7; D is unresolved. Sequencing used peripheral blood, obtained from a patient treated with photon-based radiotherapy. This clonotype originated in a man aged 50 to 60 with gastric cancer. The CDR3 loop reads CASTPRMGKAYEQYF. The CDR3 nucleotides are TGTGCCAGCACCCCCCGGATGGGGAAGGCCTACGAGCAGTACTTC.